This entry is about one T cell receptor (beta chain). V shed 4 bases and J 7 bases; nucleotides not matched to a gene: 15. Per germline, CDR1 SGHKS and CDR2 YYEKEE (reference sequence). This CDR3 has 16 amino acids. These data come from a study of control samples from healthy donors and cancer patients. Repertoires were generated with immunoSEQ multiplex PCR, while TCRdb's copy carries only in-frame clones and drops some. Of tens of thousands of clones in the sample, roughly 91% are singletons; the top ten hold 5.5% to 7%. This sequence joins TRBV5-5 and TRBJ2-5, with 8 bases that match TRBD2. Sequencing was performed on blood. This sequence was found in a man aged 50 or older in good health. CDR3 DNA: TGTGCCAGCAGCACAACAGCGGGGGCAAAAGTGGGGACCCAGTACTTC. Translation gives CASSTTAGAKVGTQYF.